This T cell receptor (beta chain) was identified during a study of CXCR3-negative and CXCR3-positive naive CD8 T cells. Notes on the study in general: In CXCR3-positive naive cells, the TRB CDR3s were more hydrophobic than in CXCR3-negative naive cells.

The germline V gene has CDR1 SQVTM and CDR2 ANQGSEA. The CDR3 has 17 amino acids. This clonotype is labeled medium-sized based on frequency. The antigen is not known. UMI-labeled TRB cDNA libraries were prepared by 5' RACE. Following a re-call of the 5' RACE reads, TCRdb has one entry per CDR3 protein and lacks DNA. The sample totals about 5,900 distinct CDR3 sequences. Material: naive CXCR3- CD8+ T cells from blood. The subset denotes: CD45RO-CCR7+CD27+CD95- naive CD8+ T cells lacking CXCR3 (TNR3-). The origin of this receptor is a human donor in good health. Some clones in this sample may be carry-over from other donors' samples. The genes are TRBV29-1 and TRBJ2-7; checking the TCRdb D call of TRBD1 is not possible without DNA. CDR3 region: CSVEFPHAGQGANEQYF.